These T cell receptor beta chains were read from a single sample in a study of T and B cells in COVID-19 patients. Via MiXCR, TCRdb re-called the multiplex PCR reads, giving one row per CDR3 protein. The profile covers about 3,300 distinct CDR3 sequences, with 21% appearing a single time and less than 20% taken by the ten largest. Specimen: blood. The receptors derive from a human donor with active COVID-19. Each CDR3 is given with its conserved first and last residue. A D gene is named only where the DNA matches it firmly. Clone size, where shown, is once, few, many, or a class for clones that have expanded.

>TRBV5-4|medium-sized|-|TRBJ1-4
CASSLAQATNEKLFF
TGTGCCAGCAGCTTGGCCCAGGCAACTAATGAAAAACTGTTTTTT
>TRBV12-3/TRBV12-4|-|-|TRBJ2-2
CASRDFKGSTGELFF
TGTGCCAGCAGAGATTTCAAAGGAAGCACCGGGGAGCTGTTTTTT
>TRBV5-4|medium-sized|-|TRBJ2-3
CASSSRRGSTDTQYF
TGTGCCAGCAGCAGCCGTCGGGGCAGCACAGATACGCAGTATTTT
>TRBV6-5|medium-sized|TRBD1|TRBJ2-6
CASSARTGTGANVLTF
TGTGCCAGCAGTGCAAGGACAGGGACTGGGGCCAACGTCCTGACTTTC
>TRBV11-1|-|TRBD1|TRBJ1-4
CASSLQGGANEKLFF
TGTGCCAGCAGCTTGCAGGGGGGGGCTAATGAAAAACTGTTTTTT
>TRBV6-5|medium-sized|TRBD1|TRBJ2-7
CASSPGQGFLDEQYF
TGTGCCAGCAGCCCCGGACAGGGGTTTCTCGACGAGCAGTACTTC
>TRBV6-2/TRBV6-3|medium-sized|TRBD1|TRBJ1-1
CASSLTGGGTEAFF
TGTGCCAGCAGCCTAACAGGGGGCGGCACTGAAGCTTTCTTT
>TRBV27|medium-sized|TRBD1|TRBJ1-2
CASSLRIPGQGFYGYTF
TGTGCCAGCAGTTTACGAATACCGGGACAGGGTTTCTATGGCTACACCTTC
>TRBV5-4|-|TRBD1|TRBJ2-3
CASSLDRDGTDTQYF
TGTGCCAGCAGTTTAGACAGGGATGGCACAGATACGCAGTATTTT
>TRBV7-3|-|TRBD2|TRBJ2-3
CASSFGGASDTQYF
TGTGCCAGCAGCTTCGGGGGGGCGTCAGATACGCAGTATTTT
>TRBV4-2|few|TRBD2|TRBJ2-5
CASSQVSLAGGQETQYF
TGTGCCAGCAGCCAAGTCTCACTAGCGGGGGGTCAAGAGACCCAGTACTTC
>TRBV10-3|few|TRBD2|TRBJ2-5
CAISVGGPETQYF
TGTGCCATCAGTGTGGGAGGGCCAGAGACCCAGTACTTC
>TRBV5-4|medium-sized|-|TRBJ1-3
CASSLDGNTIYF
TGTGCCAGCAGCTTGGACGGAAACACCATATATTTT
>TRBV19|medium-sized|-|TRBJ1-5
CASSIPRGQPQHF
TGTGCCAGTAGTATTCCCAGGGGACAGCCCCAGCATTTT
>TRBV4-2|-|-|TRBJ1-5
CASSQGVRQENQPQHF
TGTGCCAGCAGCCAAGGGGTAAGGCAGGAGAATCAGCCCCAGCATTTT
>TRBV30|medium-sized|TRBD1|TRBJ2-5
CAWSATGEETQYF
TGTGCCTGGAGTGCGACAGGGGAAGAGACCCAGTACTTC